Listed below are T cell receptor beta chains from one sample, sequenced in a study of cytomegalovirus exposure and HLA in healthy donors. Only in-frame clones appear in the TCRdb table, and some are missing; sequencing was by immunoSEQ multiplex PCR. This sample has over 100,000 clones, with around 74% found just once. The material sequenced was PBMCs. Source of these receptors: a man between 35 and 55 years old in good health and CMV-seropositive. The CDR3 runs from the conserved cysteine through the conserved F or W. D genes are given only for firm matches. The size entry is marked missing in some rows and otherwise reads once, few, many or a size class.

CDR3 length: 20; clone size: .; V gene: TRBV18; J gene: TRBJ1-2; D gene: .; CDR3 DNA: TGTGCCAGCTCACCGTATCATTTCACCACGAGAACGAGGGAGTGGGATGGCTACACCTTC; CDR3 protein: CASSPYHFTTRTREWDGYTF
CDR3 length: 14; clone size: .; V gene: TRBV29-1; J gene: TRBJ1-1; D gene: .; CDR3 DNA: TGCAGCGTTAGAGGAGGGGGGGAATACACTGAAGCTTTCTTT; CDR3 protein: CSVRGGGEYTEAFF
CDR3 length: 16; clone size: .; V gene: TRBV7-6; J gene: TRBJ2-3; D gene: TRBD2; CDR3 DNA: TGTGCCAGCAGCCCACCTAGCGGGGGTATCACAGATACGCAGTATTTT; CDR3 protein: CASSPPSGGITDTQYF
CDR3 length: 23; clone size: .; V gene: TRBV9; J gene: TRBJ2-1; D gene: .; CDR3 DNA: TGTGCCAGCAGCGTACGGGACGGTTGGCAAAGCGGGTTAGGTATTCAGTCCTACAATGAGCAGTTCTTC; CDR3 protein: CASSVRDGWQSGLGIQSYNEQFF
CDR3 length: 16; clone size: .; V gene: TRBV2; J gene: TRBJ2-3; D gene: .; CDR3 DNA: TGTGCCAGCAGTGAAGTGGCGGCTAGCTTCACAGATACGCAGTATTTT; CDR3 protein: CASSEVAASFTDTQYF
CDR3 length: 14; clone size: .; V gene: TRBV6-1; J gene: TRBJ1-6; D gene: .; CDR3 DNA: TGTGCCAGCAGTGCTGTTGGGGCGAATTCACCCCTCCACTTT; CDR3 protein: CASSAVGANSPLHF
CDR3 length: 14; clone size: .; V gene: TRBV28; J gene: TRBJ1-2; D gene: TRBD1; CDR3 DNA: TGTGCCAGCACATCAGGGGGCGCAGACTATGGCTACACCTTC; CDR3 protein: CASTSGGADYGYTF
CDR3 length: 16; clone size: few; V gene: TRBV12-5; J gene: TRBJ2-5; D gene: TRBD2; CDR3 DNA: TGTGCTAGTGGCCCCGGGGGGGCCCGGTACCAAGAGACCCAGTACTTC; CDR3 protein: CASGPGGARYQETQYF
CDR3 length: 14; clone size: few; V gene: TRBV5-1; J gene: TRBJ2-6; D gene: .; CDR3 DNA: TGCGCCAGCAGCAACAGGGCTGGGGCCAACGTCCTGACTTTC; CDR3 protein: CASSNRAGANVLTF
CDR3 length: 14; clone size: few; V gene: TRBV6-5; J gene: TRBJ2-7; D gene: TRBD1; CDR3 DNA: TGTGCCAGCGGAAAACAGGGGGCAGGGTACGAGCAGTACTTC; CDR3 protein: CASGKQGAGYEQYF
CDR3 length: 13; clone size: .; V gene: TRBV30; J gene: TRBJ2-7; D gene: TRBD1; CDR3 DNA: TGTGCCTGGAGTATGACAGGGGGCTACGAGCAGTACTTC; CDR3 protein: CAWSMTGGYEQYF
CDR3 length: 15; clone size: .; V gene: TRBV5-4; J gene: TRBJ1-2; D gene: TRBD1; CDR3 DNA: TGTGCCAGCAGCTCCCCGGGACAGGGGGCGACAGGCTACACCTTC; CDR3 protein: CASSSPGQGATGYTF
CDR3 length: 18; clone size: .; V gene: TRBV19; J gene: TRBJ2-1; D gene: TRBD2; CDR3 DNA: TGTGCCAGTAGTATAAATCCCCCATTGGCGGGAGAGTACAATGAGCAGTTCTTC; CDR3 protein: CASSINPPLAGEYNEQFF
CDR3 length: 14; clone size: once; V gene: TRBV19; J gene: TRBJ2-1; D gene: .; CDR3 DNA: TGTGCCAGTAGTGCGGGACTAGGGGGCCGTGAGCAGTTCTTC; CDR3 protein: CASSAGLGGREQFF
CDR3 length: 15; clone size: .; V gene: TRBV5-1; J gene: TRBJ2-3; D gene: TRBD1; CDR3 DNA: TGCGCCAGCAGCTCGGGACAGAGGAGCACAGATACGCAGTATTTT; CDR3 protein: CASSSGQRSTDTQYF
CDR3 length: 14; clone size: .; V gene: TRBV6-1; J gene: TRBJ1-6; D gene: TRBD1; CDR3 DNA: TGTGCCAGCAGACGACAGGGGGTCGATTCACCCCTCCACTTT; CDR3 protein: CASRRQGVDSPLHF
CDR3 length: 13; clone size: .; V gene: TRBV27; J gene: TRBJ1-3; D gene: .; CDR3 DNA: TGTGCCATCGGCGATCCAACTAAGAACACCATATATTTT; CDR3 protein: CAIGDPTKNTIYF
CDR3 length: 15; clone size: .; V gene: TRBV18; J gene: TRBJ2-3; D gene: TRBD2; CDR3 DNA: TGTGCCAGCTCACCGTTAGGACTAGCAGGAGATACGCAGTATTTT; CDR3 protein: CASSPLGLAGDTQYF
CDR3 length: 13; clone size: .; V gene: TRBV7-9; J gene: TRBJ1-5; D gene: .; CDR3 DNA: TGTGCCAGCAGCTCCGAGGGCAATCAGCCCCAGCATTTT; CDR3 protein: CASSSEGNQPQHF
CDR3 length: 15; clone size: .; V gene: TRBV5-1; J gene: TRBJ1-1; D gene: .; CDR3 DNA: TGCGCCAGCAGCTTTGGTGGAGGGGTGAACACTGAAGCTTTCTTT; CDR3 protein: CASSFGGGVNTEAFF
CDR3 length: 12; clone size: few; V gene: TRBV5-1; J gene: TRBJ1-2; D gene: .; CDR3 DNA: TGCGCCAGCAGCTTGTTTACAGAAGGCTACACCTTC; CDR3 protein: CASSLFTEGYTF
CDR3 length: 15; clone size: .; V gene: TRBV2; J gene: TRBJ1-4; D gene: .; CDR3 DNA: TGTGCCAGCAGTGACTTTACAGTCTTCAATGAAAAACTGTTTTTT; CDR3 protein: CASSDFTVFNEKLFF
CDR3 length: 14; clone size: .; V gene: TRBV6-5; J gene: TRBJ2-5; D gene: TRBD1; CDR3 DNA: TGTGCCAGCAGACCCGGGACAGTCCAAGAGACCCAGTACTTC; CDR3 protein: CASRPGTVQETQYF
CDR3 length: 12; clone size: .; V gene: TRBV30; J gene: TRBJ2-1; D gene: .; CDR3 DNA: TGTGCCTTGACGACAGGTTCGAATGAGCAGTTCTTC; CDR3 protein: CALTTGSNEQFF
CDR3 length: 14; clone size: .; V gene: TRBV5-6; J gene: TRBJ1-5; D gene: TRBD1; CDR3 DNA: TGTGCCAGCATCCCGGGACAGGGCCATCAGCCCCAGCATTTT; CDR3 protein: CASIPGQGHQPQHF
CDR3 length: 15; clone size: .; V gene: TRBV18; J gene: TRBJ2-7; D gene: TRBD2; CDR3 DNA: TGTGCCAGCTCGCCACTAGCGGCTGCCTCCTACGAGCAGTACTTC; CDR3 protein: CASSPLAAASYEQYF
CDR3 length: 17; clone size: .; V gene: TRBV7-2; J gene: TRBJ2-3; D gene: .; CDR3 DNA: TGTGCCAGCAGCTTAGTCCGGGGTGGGCAGGAACGAGATACGCAGTATTTT; CDR3 protein: CASSLVRGGQERDTQYF
CDR3 length: 14; clone size: few; V gene: TRBV11-3; J gene: TRBJ2-7; D gene: TRBD1; CDR3 DNA: TGTGCCAGCAGCTTGGGACAGGGCTTCTACGAGCAGTACTTC; CDR3 protein: CASSLGQGFYEQYF
CDR3 length: 15; clone size: .; V gene: TRBV4-1; J gene: TRBJ1-3; D gene: TRBD1; CDR3 DNA: TGCGCCAGCAGCCCGCCGCAGGGACAGGGAAACACCATATATTTT; CDR3 protein: CASSPPQGQGNTIYF
CDR3 length: 20; clone size: .; V gene: TRBV10-1; J gene: TRBJ2-2; D gene: TRBD2; CDR3 DNA: TGCGCCAGCAGTGAGTCCCGGGTGTTTGCTAGCGGGGACTGGACCGGGGAGCTGTTTTTT; CDR3 protein: CASSESRVFASGDWTGELFF
CDR3 length: 12; clone size: .; V gene: TRBV6-6; J gene: TRBJ2-5; D gene: .; CDR3 DNA: TGTGCCAGCAGTTACTCGGGAGAGGAGCAGTACTTC; CDR3 protein: CASSYSGEEQYF
CDR3 length: 17; clone size: .; V gene: TRBV6-1; J gene: TRBJ2-5; D gene: TRBD2; CDR3 DNA: TGTGCCAGCAGTGAATTTGTGCGACTAGCGCAAGGGGAGACCCAGTACTTC; CDR3 protein: CASSEFVRLAQGETQYF
CDR3 length: 14; clone size: .; V gene: TRBV6-5; J gene: TRBJ1-5; D gene: TRBD1; CDR3 DNA: TGTGCCAGCAATACAGGGGCAGGCAATCAGCCCCAGCATTTT; CDR3 protein: CASNTGAGNQPQHF
CDR3 length: 14; clone size: few; V gene: TRBV29-1; J gene: TRBJ2-7; D gene: TRBD2; CDR3 DNA: TGCAGCGTTGGTAGCGGGAGGGCCTCGGACGAGCAGTACTTC; CDR3 protein: CSVGSGRASDEQYF
CDR3 length: 14; clone size: .; V gene: TRBV19; J gene: TRBJ2-7; D gene: .; CDR3 DNA: TGTGCCAGTAGTATCGCTATACTTACCTACGAGCAGTACTTC; CDR3 protein: CASSIAILTYEQYF
CDR3 length: 17; clone size: .; V gene: TRBV5-4; J gene: TRBJ2-1; D gene: .; CDR3 DNA: TGTGCCAGCAGCCTAAGACTACTCTCCCTGGGGTACAATGAGCAGTTCTTC; CDR3 protein: CASSLRLLSLGYNEQFF
CDR3 length: 21; clone size: once; V gene: TRBV14; J gene: TRBJ2-6; D gene: TRBD1; CDR3 DNA: TGTGCCAGCAGCCAAGCTCGCCCGGGACAGGGGGGTATCTCTGGGGCCAACGTCCTGACTTTC; CDR3 protein: CASSQARPGQGGISGANVLTF
CDR3 length: 18; clone size: .; V gene: TRBV4-1; J gene: TRBJ2-1; D gene: TRBD1; CDR3 DNA: TGCGCCAGCAGCCAAATGGGGGAAAACAGGGGAACCTACAATGAGCAGTTCTTC; CDR3 protein: CASSQMGENRGTYNEQFF
CDR3 length: 14; clone size: .; V gene: TRBV28; J gene: TRBJ2-7; D gene: .; CDR3 DNA: TGTGCCAGCAGTCTCCAGGAGGGAGGAAGAGAGCAGTACTTC; CDR3 protein: CASSLQEGGREQYF
CDR3 length: 15; clone size: .; V gene: TRBV12-5; J gene: TRBJ2-5; D gene: .; CDR3 DNA: TGTGCTAGTGGCACAGGGAGCGGATACCAAGAGACCCAGTACTTC; CDR3 protein: CASGTGSGYQETQYF
CDR3 length: 16; clone size: .; V gene: TRBV5-1; J gene: TRBJ2-5; D gene: TRBD2; CDR3 DNA: TGCGCCGGCAGCCTCAGCGGGAGGGCCTCGGGGGAGACCCAGTACTTC; CDR3 protein: CAGSLSGRASGETQYF
CDR3 length: 14; clone size: .; V gene: TRBV27; J gene: TRBJ1-3; D gene: .; CDR3 DNA: TGTGCCAGCAGTCCGACAGTCTCTGGAAACACCATATATTTT; CDR3 protein: CASSPTVSGNTIYF
CDR3 length: 16; clone size: .; V gene: TRBV7-6; J gene: TRBJ1-3; D gene: .; CDR3 DNA: TGTGCCAGCAGCCTATTTACAGGCCGCTCTGGAAACACCATATATTTT; CDR3 protein: CASSLFTGRSGNTIYF